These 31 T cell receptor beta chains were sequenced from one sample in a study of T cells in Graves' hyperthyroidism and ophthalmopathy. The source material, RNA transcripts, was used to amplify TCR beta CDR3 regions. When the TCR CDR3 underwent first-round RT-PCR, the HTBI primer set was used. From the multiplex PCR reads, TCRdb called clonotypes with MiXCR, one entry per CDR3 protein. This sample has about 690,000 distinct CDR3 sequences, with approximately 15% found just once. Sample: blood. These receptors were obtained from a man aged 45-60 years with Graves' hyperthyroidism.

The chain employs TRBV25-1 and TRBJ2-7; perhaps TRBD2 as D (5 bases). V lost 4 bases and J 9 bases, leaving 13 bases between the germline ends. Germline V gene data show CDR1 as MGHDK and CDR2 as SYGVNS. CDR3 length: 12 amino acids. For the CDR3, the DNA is TGTGCCAGCAGTGGCCTAGCTCCGGTGCAGTACTTC. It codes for CASSGLAPVQYF.

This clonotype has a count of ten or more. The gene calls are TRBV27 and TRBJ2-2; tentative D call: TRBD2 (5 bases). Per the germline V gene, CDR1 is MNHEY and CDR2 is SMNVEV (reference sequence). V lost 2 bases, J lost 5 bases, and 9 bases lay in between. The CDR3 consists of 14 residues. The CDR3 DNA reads TGTGCCAGCAGTTTAACGGGAAGTACCGGGGAGCTGTTTTTT. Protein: CASSLTGSTGELFF.

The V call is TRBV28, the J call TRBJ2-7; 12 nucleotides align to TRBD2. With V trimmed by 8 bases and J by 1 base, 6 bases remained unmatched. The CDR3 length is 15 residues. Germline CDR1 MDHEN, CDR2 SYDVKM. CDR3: CASGLAGGPSYEQYF. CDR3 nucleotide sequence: TGTGCCAGCGGCCTAGCGGGAGGGCCGTCCTACGAGCAGTACTTC.

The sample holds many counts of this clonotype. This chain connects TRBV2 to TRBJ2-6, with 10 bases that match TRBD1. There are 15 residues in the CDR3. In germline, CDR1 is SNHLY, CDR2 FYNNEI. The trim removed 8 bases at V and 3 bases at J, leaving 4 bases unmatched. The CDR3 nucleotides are TGTGCCAGCCGGGACAGGGGACTTGGGGCCAACGTCCTGACTTTC. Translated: CASRDRGLGANVLTF.

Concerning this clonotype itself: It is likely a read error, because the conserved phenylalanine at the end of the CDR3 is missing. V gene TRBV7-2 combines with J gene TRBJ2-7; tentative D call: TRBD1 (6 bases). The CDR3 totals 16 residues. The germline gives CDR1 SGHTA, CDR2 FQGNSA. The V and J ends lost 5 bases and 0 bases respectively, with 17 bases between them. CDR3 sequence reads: CASSGPRGPSSYEQYS. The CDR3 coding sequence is TGTGCCAGCAGCGGACCCAGGGGCCCTAGCTCCTACGAGCAGTACTCC.

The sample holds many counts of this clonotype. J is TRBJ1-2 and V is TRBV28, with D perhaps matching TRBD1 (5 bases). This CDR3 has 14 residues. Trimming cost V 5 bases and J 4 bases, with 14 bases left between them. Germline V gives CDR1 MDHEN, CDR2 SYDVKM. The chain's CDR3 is CASSVLLQAYGYTF. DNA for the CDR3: TGTGCCAGCAGTGTCCTACTACAGGCCTATGGCTACACCTTC.

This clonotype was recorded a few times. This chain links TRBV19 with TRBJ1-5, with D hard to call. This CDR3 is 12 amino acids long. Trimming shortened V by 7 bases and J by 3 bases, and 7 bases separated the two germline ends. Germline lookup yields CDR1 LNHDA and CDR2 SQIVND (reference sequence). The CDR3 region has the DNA TGTGCCAGTATTGGACTCAATCAGCCCCAGCATTTT. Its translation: CASIGLNQPQHF.

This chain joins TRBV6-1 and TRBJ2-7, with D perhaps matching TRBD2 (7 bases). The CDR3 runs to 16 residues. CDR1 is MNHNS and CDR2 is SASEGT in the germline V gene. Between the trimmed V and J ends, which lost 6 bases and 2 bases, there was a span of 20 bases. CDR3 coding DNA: TGTGCCAGCAGGGAGGGGGGAGGGTGGAGAACCTACGAGCAGTACTTC. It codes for CASREGGGWRTYEQYF.

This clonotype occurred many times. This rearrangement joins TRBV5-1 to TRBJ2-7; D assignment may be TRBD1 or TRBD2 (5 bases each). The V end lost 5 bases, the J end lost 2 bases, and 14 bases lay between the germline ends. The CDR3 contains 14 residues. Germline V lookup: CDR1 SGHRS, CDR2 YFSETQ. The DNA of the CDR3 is TGCGCCAGCAGTGAGGGGCGAGGAGCCTACGAGCAGTACTTC. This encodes CASSEGRGAYEQYF.

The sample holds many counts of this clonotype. The CDR3 DNA reads TGTGCCAGCAGTGAGCGTCCAGGGAAGTACGAGCAGTACTTC. Protein sequence: CASSERPGKYEQYF. V and J are TRBV2 and TRBJ2-7; D is perhaps TRBD1 (5 bases). Trimming shortened V by 3 bases and J by 4 bases, and 13 bases separated the two germline ends. CDR1 SNHLY and CDR2 FYNNEI come from the germline V gene. This CDR3 comprises 14 residues.

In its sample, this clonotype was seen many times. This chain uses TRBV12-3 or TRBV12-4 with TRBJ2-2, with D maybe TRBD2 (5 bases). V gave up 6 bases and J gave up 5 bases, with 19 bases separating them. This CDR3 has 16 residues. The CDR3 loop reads CASRLSRVRRTGELFF. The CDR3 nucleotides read TGTGCCAGCAGACTTAGCCGGGTGCGGAGGACCGGGGAGCTGTTTTTT.

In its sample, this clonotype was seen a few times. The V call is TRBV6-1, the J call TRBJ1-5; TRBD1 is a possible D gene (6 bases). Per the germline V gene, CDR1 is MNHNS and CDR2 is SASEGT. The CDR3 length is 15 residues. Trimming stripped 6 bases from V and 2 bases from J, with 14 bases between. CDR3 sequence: CASRTSGGGNQPQHF. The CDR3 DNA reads TGTGCCAGCAGAACGTCCGGGGGCGGCAATCAGCCCCAGCATTTT.

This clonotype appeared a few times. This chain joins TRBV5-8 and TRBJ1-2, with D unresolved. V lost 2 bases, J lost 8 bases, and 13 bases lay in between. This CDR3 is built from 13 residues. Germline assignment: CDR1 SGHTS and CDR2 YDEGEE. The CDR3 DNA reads TGTGCCAGCAGCTTTCGGTCATTGGGCGGCTACACCTTC. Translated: CASSFRSLGGYTF.

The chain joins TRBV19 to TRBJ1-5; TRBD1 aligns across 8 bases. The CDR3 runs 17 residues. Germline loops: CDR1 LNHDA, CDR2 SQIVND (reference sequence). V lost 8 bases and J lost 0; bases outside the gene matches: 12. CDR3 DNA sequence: TGTGCCAGTCGACCCGGGACAGGCGTTGATAGCAATCAGCCCCAGCATTTT. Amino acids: CASRPGTGVDSNQPQHF.

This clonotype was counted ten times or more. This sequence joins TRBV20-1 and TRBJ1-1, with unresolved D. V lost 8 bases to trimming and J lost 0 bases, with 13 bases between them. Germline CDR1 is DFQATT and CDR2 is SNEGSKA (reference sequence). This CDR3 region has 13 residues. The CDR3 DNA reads TGCAGTCCTCGGGCTGGCGTGAACACTGAAGCTTTCTTT. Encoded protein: CSPRAGVNTEAFF.

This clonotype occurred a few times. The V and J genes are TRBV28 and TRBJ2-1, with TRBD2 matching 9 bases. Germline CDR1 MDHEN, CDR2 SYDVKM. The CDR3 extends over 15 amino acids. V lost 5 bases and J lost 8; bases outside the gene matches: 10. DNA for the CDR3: TGTGCCAGCAGTGCTCCTTTCTTAGCGGGAGATGAGCAGTTCTTC. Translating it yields CASSAPFLAGDEQFF.

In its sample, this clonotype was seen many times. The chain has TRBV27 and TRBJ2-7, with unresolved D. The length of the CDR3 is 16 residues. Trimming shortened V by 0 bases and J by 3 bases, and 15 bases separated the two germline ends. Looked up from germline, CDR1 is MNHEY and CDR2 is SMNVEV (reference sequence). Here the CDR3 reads CASSLSPSDINYEQYF. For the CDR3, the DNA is TGTGCCAGCAGTTTATCCCCTTCCGACATTAACTACGAGCAGTACTTC.

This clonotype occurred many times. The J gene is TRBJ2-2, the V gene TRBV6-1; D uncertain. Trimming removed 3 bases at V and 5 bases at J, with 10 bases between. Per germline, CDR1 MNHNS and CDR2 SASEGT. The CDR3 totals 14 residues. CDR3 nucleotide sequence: TGTGCCAGCAGTGAGATGGGTCTTACCGGGGAGCTGTTTTTT. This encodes CASSEMGLTGELFF.

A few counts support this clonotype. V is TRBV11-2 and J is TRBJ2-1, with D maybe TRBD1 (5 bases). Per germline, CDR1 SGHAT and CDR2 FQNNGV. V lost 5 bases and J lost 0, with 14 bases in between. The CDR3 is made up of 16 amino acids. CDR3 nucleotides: TGTGCCAGCAGCCGAATAAGGGGAAGCTCCTACAATGAGCAGTTCTTC. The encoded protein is CASSRIRGSSYNEQFF.

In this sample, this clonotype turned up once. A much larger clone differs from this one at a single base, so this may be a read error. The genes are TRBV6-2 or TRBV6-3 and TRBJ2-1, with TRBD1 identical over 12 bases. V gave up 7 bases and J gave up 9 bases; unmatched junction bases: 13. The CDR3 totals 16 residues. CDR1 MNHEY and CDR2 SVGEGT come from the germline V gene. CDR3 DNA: TGTGCCAGCACCGACCCCGGGACAGGGGGCTGGGGTGAGCAGTTCTTC. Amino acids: CASTDPGTGGWGEQFF.

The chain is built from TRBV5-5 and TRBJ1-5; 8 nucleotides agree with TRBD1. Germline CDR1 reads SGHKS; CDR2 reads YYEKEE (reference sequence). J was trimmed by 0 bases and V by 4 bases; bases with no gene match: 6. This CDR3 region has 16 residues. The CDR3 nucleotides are TGTGCCAGCAGCGGAGGGACAGGATATAGCAATCAGCCCCAGCATTTT. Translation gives CASSGGTGYSNQPQHF.

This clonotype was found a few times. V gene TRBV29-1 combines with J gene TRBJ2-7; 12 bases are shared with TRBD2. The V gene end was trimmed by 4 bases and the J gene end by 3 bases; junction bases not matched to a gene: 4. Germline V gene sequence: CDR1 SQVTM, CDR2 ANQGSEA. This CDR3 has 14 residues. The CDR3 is CSVGMTSGSYEQYF. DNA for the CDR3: TGCAGCGTTGGAATGACTAGCGGGAGCTACGAGCAGTACTTC.

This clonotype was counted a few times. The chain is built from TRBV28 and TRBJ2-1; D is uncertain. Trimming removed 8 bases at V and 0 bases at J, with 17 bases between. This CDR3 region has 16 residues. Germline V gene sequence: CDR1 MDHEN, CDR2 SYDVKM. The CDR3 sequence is CASLTGVYSSYNEQFF. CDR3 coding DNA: TGTGCCAGCCTTACGGGCGTCTATAGCTCCTACAATGAGCAGTTCTTC. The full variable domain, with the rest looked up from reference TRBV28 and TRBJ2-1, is DVKVTQSSRYLVKRTGEKVFLECVQDMDHENMFWYRQDPGLGLRLIYFSYDVKMKEKGDIPEGYSVSREKKERFSLILESASTNQTSMYLCASLTGVYSSYNEQFFGPGTRLTVL.

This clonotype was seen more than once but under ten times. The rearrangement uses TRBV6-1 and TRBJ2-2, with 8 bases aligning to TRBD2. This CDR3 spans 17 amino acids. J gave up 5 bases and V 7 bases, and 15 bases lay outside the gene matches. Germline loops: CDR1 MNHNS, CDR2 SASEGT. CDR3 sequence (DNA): TGTGCCAGCACCCTCCGGCCCGGGAGGGCCTGGACCGGGGAGCTGTTTTTT. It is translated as CASTLRPGRAWTGELFF.

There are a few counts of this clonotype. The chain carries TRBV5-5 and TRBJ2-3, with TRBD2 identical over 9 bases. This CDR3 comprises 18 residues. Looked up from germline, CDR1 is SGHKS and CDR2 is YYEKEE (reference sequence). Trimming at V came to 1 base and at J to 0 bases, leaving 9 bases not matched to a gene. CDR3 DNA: TGTGCCAGCAGCTTGCACCAAGCGGGAGGTCTTAGCACAGATACGCAGTATTTT. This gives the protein CASSLHQAGGLSTDTQYF.

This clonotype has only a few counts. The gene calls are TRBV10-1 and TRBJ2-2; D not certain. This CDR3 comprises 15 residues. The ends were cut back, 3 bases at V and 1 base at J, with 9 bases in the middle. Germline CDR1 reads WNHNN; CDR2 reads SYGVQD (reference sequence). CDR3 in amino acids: CASSEEHLNTGELFF. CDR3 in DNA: TGCGCCAGCAGTGAAGAACACCTGAACACCGGGGAGCTGTTTTTT.

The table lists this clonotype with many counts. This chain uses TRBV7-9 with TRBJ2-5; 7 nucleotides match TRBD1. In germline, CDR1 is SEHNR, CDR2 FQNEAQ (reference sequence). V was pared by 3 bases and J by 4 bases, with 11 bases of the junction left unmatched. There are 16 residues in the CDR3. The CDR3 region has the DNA TGTGCCAGCAGCTTCGTTCTTGACAGGGCGGGAGAGACCCAGTACTTC. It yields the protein CASSFVLDRAGETQYF.

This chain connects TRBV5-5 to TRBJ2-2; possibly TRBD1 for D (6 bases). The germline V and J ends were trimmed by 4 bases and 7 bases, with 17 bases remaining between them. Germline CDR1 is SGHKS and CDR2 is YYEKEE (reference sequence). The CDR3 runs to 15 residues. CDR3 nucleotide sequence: TGTGCCAGCAGCCGTCCCAGGGGTGAGGGCGGGGAGCTGTTTTTT. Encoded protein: CASSRPRGEGGELFF. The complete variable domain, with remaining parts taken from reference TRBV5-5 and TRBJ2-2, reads DAGVTQSPTHLIKTRGQQVTLRCSPISGHKSVSWYQQVLGQGPQFIFQYYEKEERGRGNFPDRFSARQFPNYSSELNVNALLLGDSALYLCASSRPRGEGGELFFGEGSRLTVL.

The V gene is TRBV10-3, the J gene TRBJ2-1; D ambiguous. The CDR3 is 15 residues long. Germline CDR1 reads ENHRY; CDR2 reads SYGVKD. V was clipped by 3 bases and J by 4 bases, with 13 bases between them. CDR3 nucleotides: TGTGCCATCAGTGAAGGATCAGTCGGGTACAATGAGCAGTTCTTC. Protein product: CAISEGSVGYNEQFF.

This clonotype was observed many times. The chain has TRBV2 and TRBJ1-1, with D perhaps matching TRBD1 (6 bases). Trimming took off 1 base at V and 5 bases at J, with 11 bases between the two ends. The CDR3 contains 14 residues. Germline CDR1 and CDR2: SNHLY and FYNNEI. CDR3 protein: CASSEERGQTEAFF. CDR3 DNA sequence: TGTGCCAGCAGTGAAGAGCGGGGGCAAACTGAAGCTTTCTTT.

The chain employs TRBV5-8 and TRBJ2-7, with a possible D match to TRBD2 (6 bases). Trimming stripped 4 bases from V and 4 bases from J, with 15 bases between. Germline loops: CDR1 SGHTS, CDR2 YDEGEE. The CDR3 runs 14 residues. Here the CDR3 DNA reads TGTGCCAGCAGCACCTTTCGACTAGTATACGAGCAGTACTTC. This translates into CASSTFRLVYEQYF.